This T cell receptor beta chain originates from a study of blood T cell repertoires in COVID-19. The CDR3 covers 15 residues. The V segment lost 5 bases and the J segment 1 base; nucleotides outside the gene matches: 6. CDR1 and CDR2 (germline): SGHTA, FQGTGA. The protocol was immunoSEQ multiplex PCR, while the TCRdb copy is restricted to in-frame clones and leaves out a portion. The sample lists over 110,000 clones; approximately 88% were seen once. Source material: peripheral blood. This chain connects TRBV7-3 to TRBJ2-3, with 7 nucleotides matching TRBD2. This TCR derives from a human donor in a cohort sampled during active COVID-19. CDR3: CASSPLAGGTDTQYF. As DNA, the CDR3 is TGTGCCAGCAGCCCCCTGGCGGGGGGCACAGATACGCAGTATTTT. The full variable domain, completed using reference TRBV7-3 and TRBJ2-3, is GAGVSQTPSNKVTEKGKYVELRCDPISGHTALYWYRQSLGQGPEFLIYFQGTGAADDSGLPNDRFFAVRPEGSVSTLKIQRTERGDSAVYLCASSPLAGGTDTQYFGPGTRLTVL.